This is a list of T cell receptor beta chains from one sample in a study of identical twins. Each CDR3 protein is one row after TCRdb ran MiXCR on the 5' RACE reads. The sample has 1,800,000 or so distinct CDR3 sequences, about 32% seen once. Sequencing used cord blood. These TCRs come from a newborn girl in good health. CDR3s include the opening cysteine and the closing phenylalanine or tryptophan. D genes are given only for firm matches. Rows may omit the clone size; those that give it use once, few, many or a size class.

clone_size d_call j_call v_call cdr3_length cdr3_nt cdr3_aa
- - TRBJ1-5 TRBV6-1 14 TGTGCCAGCAGTGAAGATTATAGCAATCAGCCCCAGCATTTT CASSEDYSNQPQHF
few - TRBJ2-7 TRBV27 17 TGTGCCAGCAGTTTATCCTTTTCCGGCAGCTTAACCTACGAGCAGTACTTC CASSLSFSGSLTYEQYF
- - TRBJ2-3 TRBV20-1 13 TGCAGTGCTCCGGCGGGGAGGTCAGATACGCAGTATTTT CSAPAGRSDTQYF
- TRBD2 TRBJ2-1 TRBV28 16 TGTGCCAGCAGTCCACGGGGGCGACTAGCGGACAATGAGCAGTTCTTC CASSPRGRLADNEQFF
- TRBD2 TRBJ2-5 TRBV6-5 15 TGTGCCAGCAGTCCCCTACGAGCGGGATGCAATGAGCAGTACTTC CASSPLRAGCNEQYF
- TRBD2 TRBJ2-5 TRBV4-2 16 TGTGCCAGCAGCCAAGATGTTTGGACTAGCGAAGAGACCCAGTACTTC CASSQDVWTSEETQYF
- TRBD2 TRBJ2-3 TRBV7-9 16 TGTGCCAGCAGCTTATTACGCGGGAGGTTCGGTCCTCAGCAGTATTTT CASSLLRGRFGPQQYF
many - TRBJ2-1 TRBV27 13 TGTGCCAGCAGTTTATACGGCGGCAATGAGCAGTTCTTC CASSLYGGNEQFF
few TRBD2 TRBJ2-1 TRBV11-2 15 TGTGCCAGCAGCGGCCTAGCGGGAGGGCCAGGTGAGCAGTTCTTC CASSGLAGGPGEQFF
- TRBD2 TRBJ2-3 TRBV27 17 TGTGCCAGCAGTTTATGGAGACTAGCGGATACCGACGAGACGCAGTATTTT CASSLWRLADTDETQYF
- - TRBJ2-1 TRBV6-6 14 TGTGCCAGCAGCCACAACAGCCCCGGGCGTGAGCAGTTCTTC CASSHNSPGREQFF
few TRBD1 TRBJ2-4 TRBV30 12 TGTGCCTGGAGGTATGGACAGGGTGAGCAGTACTTC CAWRYGQGEQYF
few - TRBJ1-6 TRBV9 14 TGTGCCAGCAGCTGGGACGGTCATAATTCACCCCTCCACTTT CASSWDGHNSPLHF
few TRBD2 TRBJ2-3 TRBV20-1 16 TGCAGTGCTCGACCCTATGTAGCGGGCCGGGGAGATACGCAGTATTTT CSARPYVAGRGDTQYF
- - TRBJ2-7 TRBV27 16 TGTGCCAGCAGTTTAAGCCCAGCTAGCTCCTCCTACGAGCAGTACTTC CASSLSPASSSYEQYF
- TRBD1 TRBJ2-3 TRBV4-1 17 TGCGCCAGCAGCCAAGACGATCGGGACAGGTTTTTTCATACGCAGTATTTT CASSQDDRDRFFHTQYF
few - TRBJ2-1 TRBV10-3 12 TGTGCCATCAGTAGCGCCTACAATGAGCAGTTCTTC CAISSAYNEQFF
- TRBD1 TRBJ1-1 TRBV2 13 TGTGCCAGCAGGGAGGACAGGGCCGGTGACGCTTTCTTT CASREDRAGDAFF
- - TRBJ1-2 TRBV6-1 14 TGTGCCAGCAGTGAACAGGGAAAAGCCTATGGCTACACCTTC CASSEQGKAYGYTF
few - TRBJ1-2 TRBV29-1 14 TGCAGCGTTAATGTTGGCCTCCAAGGGCGTGGCTACACCTTC CSVNVGLQGRGYTF
- TRBD1 TRBJ2-5 TRBV10-3 18 TGTGCCATCAGTGATGGGACAGGGACGGGCAACCGCCGCAATGAGCAGTACTTC CAISDGTGTGNRRNEQYF
many TRBD1 TRBJ2-7 TRBV4-2 15 TGTGCCAGCAGCCAAGATGACAGGGGGCTCTACGAGCAGTACTTC CASSQDDRGLYEQYF
few TRBD2 TRBJ2-7 TRBV7-6 13 TGTGCCAGCAGCATGGGACTAGCTAGCGAGCAGTACTTC CASSMGLASEQYF
- - TRBJ2-3 TRBV7-9 17 TGTGCCAGCAGCTTCGGGTTCAGGCGGAGACTCACAGATACGCAGTATTTT CASSFGFRRRLTDTQYF
- - TRBJ2-7 TRBV2 13 TGTGCCAGCAGGGAGACACAATTCTACGAGCAGTACTTC CASRETQFYEQYF
- TRBD1 TRBJ2-7 TRBV2 14 TGTGCCAGCAGCTCGGACAGGGCGGACTACGAGCAGTACTTC CASSSDRADYEQYF
- - TRBJ2-5 TRBV16 16 TGTGCCAGCAGCCACCTTTGGCTAGCAGATCAAGGGACCCAGTACTTC CASSHLWLADQGTQYF
- TRBD2 TRBJ2-1 TRBV3-1 16 TGTGCCAGCAGCCAAGATCAACTAGCGGGGTACAATGAGCAGTTCTTC CASSQDQLAGYNEQFF
- - TRBJ2-1 TRBV7-9 13 TGTGCCAGCAGCACCCGGAGGGTCAATGAGCAGTTCTTC CASSTRRVNEQFF
few - TRBJ1-1 TRBV29-1 14 TGCAGCGTTGATAGTCGCCCCCCGGACACTGAAGCTTTCTTT CSVDSRPPDTEAFF
- TRBD1 TRBJ1-4 TRBV2 14 TGTGCCAGCAGTTATGACAGGGGCCATGAAAAACTGTTTTTT CASSYDRGHEKLFF